Listed here are 16 T cell receptor beta chains from one sample, sequenced in a study of cytomegalovirus exposure and HLA in healthy donors. It was with 60 Vbeta and 13 Jbeta primers that the PCR ran. Data came from immunoSEQ multiplex PCR; TCRdb stores just in-frame clones and leaves some out. Of about 180,000 clones in the sample, approximately 82% were seen once. The sequencing input was PBMCs. The receptors stem from a girl aged 2 to 9 in good health and CMV-seropositive.

This chain joins TRBV19 and TRBJ2-7; no clear D gene. The V end lost 7 bases, the J end lost 3 bases, and 13 bases lay between the germline ends. Germline-derived CDR1 and CDR2 are LNHDA and SQIVND (reference sequence). The CDR3 extends over 13 amino acids. Written as DNA, the CDR3 is TGTGCCAGTAAGTCCTCGGCTAGCTACGAGCAGTACTTC. It yields the protein CASKSSASYEQYF.

J is TRBJ2-7 and V is TRBV5-4, with D hard to call. The CDR3 has 13 residues. V was shortened by 4 bases and J by 3 bases, with 11 bases between the two germline ends. Germline V gene sequence: CDR1 SGHNT, CDR2 YYREEE (reference sequence). The CDR3 reads CASSDSVLYEQYF. The CDR3 region has the DNA TGTGCCAGCAGCGACTCCGTTCTCTACGAGCAGTACTTC.

The CDR3 sequence: CASSPRLGALTGELFF. CDR3 nucleotides: TGTGCCAGCTCACCCAGGTTGGGGGCGCTCACCGGGGAGCTGTTTTTT. V gene TRBV18 combines with J gene TRBJ2-2; D may be TRBD1 (6 bases). This CDR3 comprises 16 residues. Trimming took off 3 bases at V and 4 bases at J, with 15 bases between the two ends. Germline lookup yields CDR1 KGHSH and CDR2 LQKENI.

This clone was recorded a few times. The chain employs TRBV25-1 and TRBJ2-1, with 10 bases identical to TRBD2. This CDR3 comprises 14 residues. Germline V gene sequence: CDR1 MGHDK, CDR2 SYGVNS. V shed 5 bases, J shed 7 bases, and the junction held 5 bases outside the gene matches. The CDR3, as DNA: TGTGCCAGCAGTTCCGGGACTAGCGTAAATGAGCAGTTCTTC. As protein: CASSSGTSVNEQFF.

A few counts support this clone. This chain connects TRBV6-5 to TRBJ2-7, with D possibly being TRBD1 (5 bases). The V gene lost 5 bases and the J gene lost 0 bases, with 11 bases spanning the gap. CDR3 size: 14 residues. Germline loops: CDR1 MNHEY, CDR2 SVGAGI. The CDR3 region has the DNA TGTGCCAGCAGTCTCGACAGAGGCTCCTACGAGCAGTACTTC. The encoded protein is CASSLDRGSYEQYF.

This clone was seen a handful of times. V is TRBV5-1 and J is TRBJ2-7, with TRBD2 as a possible D gene (6 bases). The CDR3 covers 15 residues. The V gene's germline CDR1 is SGHRS and CDR2 YFSETQ. Trimming pared 4 bases from V and 1 base from J, leaving 15 bases between. Here the CDR3 reads CASSTQGGFSYEQYF. As DNA, the CDR3 is TGCGCCAGCAGCACGCAGGGAGGCTTTTCCTACGAGCAGTACTTC.

The V and J genes are TRBV20-1 and TRBJ1-4, with 8 bases matching TRBD1. V shed 6 bases, J shed 8 bases, and the junction held 2 bases outside the gene matches. The CDR3 consists of 11 residues. The germline gives CDR1 DFQATT, CDR2 SNEGSKA (reference sequence). CDR3 sequence: CSARTGEKLFF. The CDR3 DNA reads as TGCAGTGCAAGGACAGGGGAAAAACTGTTTTTT.

This chain joins TRBV6-1 and TRBJ2-3; the D is unclear. V gave up 7 bases and J gave up 6 bases, with 11 bases separating them. Germline V gene sequence: CDR1 MNHNS, CDR2 SASEGT. The CDR3 sequence is 12 residues long. Written as DNA, the CDR3 is TGTGCCAGCAATCAAAATCGGGATACGCAGTATTTT. Translated: CASNQNRDTQYF.

This clone was found a few times. Here the CDR3 omits its conserved ending phenylalanine or tryptophan, so a read error is the likely source. The gene calls are TRBV18 and TRBJ2-3; TRBD1 agrees at 7 bases. J gave up 3 bases and V 3 bases, and 12 bases lay outside the gene matches. The germline CDR1 and CDR2 sequences are KGHSH and LQKENI. The CDR3 sequence is 17 residues long. CDR3 residues: CASSPLPGTAVTDTQYL. The CDR3, as DNA: TGTGCCAGCTCACCCTTGCCGGGGACAGCGGTAACAGATACGCAGTATCTT.

The rearrangement uses TRBV15 and TRBJ2-1; 12 bases line up with TRBD2. J was trimmed by 9 bases and V by 0 bases; bases with no gene match: 3. Germline V lookup: CDR1 LNHNV, CDR2 YYDKDF (reference sequence). The CDR3 runs 15 residues. The CDR3 loop reads CATSRELAGGIEQFF. The DNA for the CDR3 is TGTGCCACCAGCAGAGAGCTAGCGGGGGGGATTGAGCAGTTCTTC.

This clone was counted a few times. The V gene is TRBV6-5, the J gene TRBJ1-1; 7 positions agree with TRBD1. Germline CDR1 and CDR2: MNHEY and SVGAGI. The CDR3 has 16 residues. The junction had 5 bases not matched to a gene; V was cut back by 0 bases and J by 1 base. The CDR3 nucleotides read TGTGCCAGCAGTTACTCTGGGGGGACAGAGAACACTGAAGCTTTCTTT. It encodes CASSYSGGTENTEAFF.

This chain's CDR3 is CASSYGSSYEQYF. CDR3 nucleotides: TGTGCCAGCAGTTACGGGAGCTCCTACGAGCAGTACTTC. This chain uses TRBV7-3 with TRBJ2-7; TRBD2 might be the D (6 bases). Germline CDR1 and CDR2: SGHTA and FQGTGA. The CDR3 consists of 13 residues. The ends were cut back, 6 bases at V and 0 bases at J, with 9 bases in the middle.

The chain couples TRBV11-2 to TRBJ2-7; D possibly corresponds to TRBD2 (5 bases). The germline V gene has CDR1 SGHAT and CDR2 FQNNGV. The CDR3 is made up of 16 amino acids. Trimming removed 1 base at V and 2 bases at J, with 15 bases between. CDR3 amino acids: CASSLGRPPGPYEQYF. In DNA, the CDR3 is TGTGCCAGCAGCTTAGGGAGGCCACCCGGACCCTACGAGCAGTACTTC.

Only one count was recorded for this clone. V gene TRBV4-2 combines with J gene TRBJ2-3; 8 nucleotides match TRBD2. The CDR3 totals 16 residues. CDR1 is LGHNA, CDR2 YNFKEQ, per germline. J lost 2 bases, V lost 4 bases, and 8 bases had no gene match. CDR3 sequence: CASSPRPSGPTDTQYF. CDR3 sequence (DNA): TGTGCCAGCAGCCCCAGGCCTAGCGGGCCCACAGATACGCAGTATTTT.

The chain recombines TRBV11-3 with TRBJ2-3, with 9 bases aligning to TRBD2. Germline CDR1 SGHNT, CDR2 YENEEA. With 3 bases clipped from V and 2 bases from J, the junction kept 3 bases outside the gene matches. This CDR3 is 15 amino acids long. The CDR3 region has the DNA TGTGCCAGCAGCTTGGGACTAGCAGCCACAGATACGCAGTATTTT. This gives the protein CASSLGLAATDTQYF.

V and J are TRBV19 and TRBJ1-1, with TRBD1 matching over 7 bases. The CDR3 runs to 15 residues. The germline V gene has CDR1 LNHDA and CDR2 SQIVND (reference sequence). The trim removed 0 bases at V and 4 bases at J, leaving 5 bases unmatched. The CDR3 spells CASSIDLTGVTEAFF. The DNA of the CDR3 is TGTGCCAGTAGTATAGATCTTACAGGGGTCACTGAAGCTTTCTTT.